Below are 14 T cell receptor beta chains sequenced from a single sample in a study of shared clonotypes between healthy human individuals. Terminally differentiated effector memory CD45RA+ cells were excluded from the naive CD8 cells, which were CD45RO-negative and positively selected for CCR7. TCRdb's copy holds only in-frame clones and misses some; the assay was immunoSEQ multiplex PCR. Of around 2.1 million clones in the sample, 85% to 95% are singletons; the top ten hold roughly 1.7%. Sequenced input: naive CD8+ T cells from PBMCs. Receptors originate from a man aged 18 to 30 in good health. Some clones in this sample may be carry-over from other donors' samples.

Here the CDR3 DNA reads TGTGCCAGCAGCTTGGTAGCAGACGAGCTGTTTTTT. It specifies CASSLVADELFF. V usage is TRBV5-6 and J usage is TRBJ2-2, with unresolved D. Germline V gene sequence: CDR1 SGHDT, CDR2 YYEEEE. CDR3 length: 12 residues. V was clipped by 0 bases and J by 11 bases, with 8 bases between them.

The CDR3 nucleotides are TGTGCCAGCAGCTTAGATAAGCCACGAACTAGAAACTACGAGCAGTACTTC. This translates into CASSLDKPRTRNYEQYF. The chain couples TRBV11-3 to TRBJ2-7; D may be TRBD2 (5 bases). The V gene lost 0 bases and the J gene lost 3 bases, with 18 bases spanning the gap. CDR1 is SGHNT, CDR2 YENEEA, per germline. The CDR3 consists of 17 residues.

This chain links TRBV10-3 with TRBJ2-1, with a weak D call TRBD1 (5 bases). Germline V gives CDR1 ENHRY, CDR2 SYGVKD. V was clipped by 6 bases and J by 0 bases, with 9 bases between them. The length of the CDR3 is 14 residues. The CDR3 coding sequence is TGTGCCATCAGACAAGACAGCTCCTACAATGAGCAGTTCTTC. Translation gives CAIRQDSSYNEQFF.

The J gene is TRBJ2-3, the V gene TRBV7-9; TRBD2 might be the D (6 bases). Per the germline V gene, CDR1 is SEHNR and CDR2 is FQNEAQ (reference sequence). The CDR3 totals 15 residues. V gave up 6 bases and J gave up 0 bases, with 13 bases separating them. CDR3 loop: CASRMGLPSTDTQYF. The DNA of the CDR3 is TGTGCCAGCAGGATGGGACTTCCTAGCACAGATACGCAGTATTTT.

The chain combines TRBV10-3 with TRBJ2-5; 14 bases agree with TRBD2. The germline V gene has CDR1 ENHRY and CDR2 SYGVKD. This CDR3 spans 18 amino acids. Trimming took 2 bases from V and 5 from J; bases not matched to a gene: 10. The CDR3 is CAISELSGTSGRRETQYF. Written as DNA, the CDR3 is TGTGCCATCAGTGAGCTTAGCGGGACTAGCGGGAGACGGGAGACCCAGTACTTC.

This clone came up once. The chain recombines TRBV4-3 with TRBJ2-1, with D unresolved. Germline CDR1 reads LGHNA; CDR2 reads YSLEER. V lost 1 base to trimming and J lost 5 bases, with 6 bases between them. This CDR3 has 13 residues. The CDR3 sequence is CASSQGIHNEQFF. The DNA of the CDR3 is TGCGCCAGCAGCCAAGGTATTCACAATGAGCAGTTCTTC.

The chain links TRBV6-5 to TRBJ2-5; TRBD2 aligns across 10 bases. Per germline, CDR1 MNHEY and CDR2 SVGAGI. The CDR3 has 15 residues. V shed 0 bases and J 5 bases; nucleotides not matched to a gene: 3. CDR3 region: CASSYSRTSGETQYF. The CDR3 DNA is TGTGCCAGCAGTTACTCCCGGACTAGCGGTGAGACCCAGTACTTC.

This sequence joins TRBV19 and TRBJ1-5; possible D gene TRBD1, 6 bases. The ends were cut back, 5 bases at V and 3 bases at J, with 14 bases in the middle. The CDR3 length is 15 residues. Germline V gene sequence: CDR1 LNHDA, CDR2 SQIVND (reference sequence). The CDR3 loop is CASSGWDKPNQPQHF. The CDR3 coding sequence is TGTGCCAGTAGTGGATGGGACAAGCCCAATCAGCCCCAGCATTTT.

The J gene is TRBJ1-6, the V gene TRBV28, with D possibly matching TRBD1 (5 bases). Germline lookup yields CDR1 MDHEN and CDR2 SYDVKM. CDR3 length: 14 residues. V was shortened by 3 bases and J by 7 bases, with 10 bases between the two germline ends. CDR3 sequence (DNA): TGTGCCAGCAGTTTCCAGGGAACAAATTCACCCCTCCACTTT. This encodes CASSFQGTNSPLHF. Full variable domain (rest looked up from reference TRBV28 and TRBJ1-6): DVKVTQSSRYLVKRTGEKVFLECVQDMDHENMFWYRQDPGLGLRLIYFSYDVKMKEKGDIPEGYSVSREKKERFSLILESASTNQTSMYLCASSFQGTNSPLHFGNGTRLTVT.

The rearrangement uses TRBV5-1 and TRBJ2-2; the match to TRBD2 covers 14 bases. In germline, CDR1 is SGHRS, CDR2 YFSETQ. V was clipped by 0 bases and J by 6 bases; unmatched bases: 1. The CDR3 totals 16 residues. The CDR3 sequence is CASSLVTSGRAGELFF. The CDR3 nucleotides read TGCGCCAGCAGCTTGGTGACTAGCGGGAGGGCCGGGGAGCTGTTTTTT. Supplemented by reference TRBV5-1 and TRBJ2-2, the full variable domain reads KAGVTQTPRYLIKTRGQQVTLSCSPISGHRSVSWYQQTPGQGLQFLFEYFSETQRNKGNFPGRFSGRQFSNSRSEMNVSTLELGDSALYLCASSLVTSGRAGELFFGEGSRLTVL.

The chain joins TRBV5-6 to TRBJ1-1; D possibly corresponds to TRBD1 (5 bases). CDR3 length: 13 residues. The V gene lost 7 bases and the J gene lost 4 bases, with 14 bases spanning the gap. Germline CDR1 reads SGHDT; CDR2 reads YYEEEE. CDR3 DNA sequence: TGTGCCAGCTCTCGGGGGATCCGCACTGAAGCTTTCTTT. Amino acid sequence: CASSRGIRTEAFF.

This chain joins TRBV27 and TRBJ1-4; D uncertain. V was shortened by 5 bases and J by 8 bases, with 12 bases between the two germline ends. This CDR3 comprises 13 residues. Germline V gene data show CDR1 as MNHEY and CDR2 as SMNVEV (reference sequence). CDR3 DNA: TGTGCCAGCAGTCTTTACGAACGGGAAAAACTGTTTTTT. Protein: CASSLYEREKLFF. The full variable domain, its missing parts supplied by reference TRBV27 and TRBJ1-4, is EAQVTQNPRYLITVTGKKLTVTCSQNMNHEYMSWYRQDPGLGLRQIYYSMNVEVTDKGDVPEGYKVSRKEKRNFPLILESPSPNQTSLYFCASSLYEREKLFFGSGTQLSVL.

V and J are TRBV9 and TRBJ2-2; 7 bases agree with TRBD2. The CDR3 covers 18 residues. Germline V lookup: CDR1 SGDLS, CDR2 YYNGEE. The ends lost 0 bases at V and 2 bases at J; junction bases unmatched: 10. CDR3 residues: CASSVARGGDYNTGELFF. CDR3 sequence (DNA): TGTGCCAGCAGCGTAGCTAGAGGAGGGGACTACAACACCGGGGAGCTGTTTTTT.

The chain employs TRBV29-1 and TRBJ2-3, with 9 bases identical to TRBD1. Germline V lookup: CDR1 SQVTM, CDR2 ANQGSEA. The V segment lost 5 bases and the J segment 4 bases; nucleotides outside the gene matches: 7. The CDR3 totals 14 residues. Here the CDR3 reads CSVRTGVVPDTQYF. Here the CDR3 DNA reads TGCAGCGTTAGGACAGGGGTTGTCCCAGATACGCAGTATTTT.